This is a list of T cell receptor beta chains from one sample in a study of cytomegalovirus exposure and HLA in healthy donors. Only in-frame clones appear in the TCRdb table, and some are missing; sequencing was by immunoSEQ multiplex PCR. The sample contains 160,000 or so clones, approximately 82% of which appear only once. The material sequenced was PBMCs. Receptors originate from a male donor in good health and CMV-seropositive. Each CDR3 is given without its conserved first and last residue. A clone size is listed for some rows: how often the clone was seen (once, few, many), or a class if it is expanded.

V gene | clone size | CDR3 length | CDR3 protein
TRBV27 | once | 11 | ASSSINTGELF
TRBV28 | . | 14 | ASSLLRRDSGNTIY
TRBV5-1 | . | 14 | ASSPLTSGSHNEQF
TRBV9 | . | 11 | ASSVESNTEAF
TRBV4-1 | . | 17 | ASSQEKAGRGSGANVLT
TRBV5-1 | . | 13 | ASSPRRQGKDGYT
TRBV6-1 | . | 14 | ASSDLSRSYNSPLH
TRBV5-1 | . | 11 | ASKPQGGETQY
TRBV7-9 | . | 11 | ASRGENTGELF
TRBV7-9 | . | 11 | ASSSQGSGELF
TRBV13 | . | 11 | ASTSRLADTQY
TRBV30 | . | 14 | AWSPGGSSYNSPLH
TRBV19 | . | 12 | ASSISVQKYGYT
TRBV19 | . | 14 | ASTLLRAGYNQPQH
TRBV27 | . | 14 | ASSLLRGTNSYEQY
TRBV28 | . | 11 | ASSTGSPSEQY
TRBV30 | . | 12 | AWSVRGGGTEAF
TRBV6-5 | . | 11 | ASRTAAWETQY
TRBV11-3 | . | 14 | ASSDTRTGMNTEAF
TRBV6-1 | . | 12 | ASSKLIEGYEQY
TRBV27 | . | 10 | ASSPLGGPQH
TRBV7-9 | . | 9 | ASSHGGAAF
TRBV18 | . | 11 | ASSPSGQTEAF
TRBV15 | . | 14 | ATSRVSGRASYEQY
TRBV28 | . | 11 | ASRAGGFETQY
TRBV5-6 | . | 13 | ASSLVGGWNTEAF
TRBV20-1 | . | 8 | SVVSNEQF
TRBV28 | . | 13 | ASRSSGTGNYGYT
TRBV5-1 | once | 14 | ASSLSGEGGNQPQH
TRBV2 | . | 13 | ASSEAGAITYEQY
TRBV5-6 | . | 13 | ASSLGGGARNEQF
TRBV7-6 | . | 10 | ASSPRSDTQY
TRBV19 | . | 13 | ASSNSGQSTDTQY